The T cell receptor (beta chain) under discussion was sequenced for a study of CD8 T cells in ankylosing spondylitis. A single record per CDR3 protein comes from TCRdb applying MiXCR to the 5' RACE reads. This table holds about 150,000 distinct CDR3 sequences, 30% to 40% found once. As to this clonotype: The antigen is unknown.

The CDR3 length is 17 residues. Germline CDR1 and CDR2: SEHNR and FQNEAQ (reference sequence). Deletions cut 2 bases from V and 5 bases from J, with 18 bases between. Study observations and caveats: Reactive arthritis synovial fluid and blood previously showed some of these motif variants. Relatively scarce in peripheral blood, disease-linked clones were CD8+. Within matched ankylosing spondylitis synovial fluid, disease-linked clones were reportedly significantly enriched.

V and J are TRBV7-9 and TRBJ1-4; D remains unclear. Sequencing was carried out using synovial fluid, either unsorted or a sorted T cell fraction (not recorded which). This receptor was obtained from a male donor with ankylosing spondylitis. Here the CDR3 DNA reads TGTGCCAGCAGCTTAATGCGAGGCGGTCGGGGAAATGAAAAACTGTTTTTT. This sequence encodes CASSLMRGGRGNEKLFF.